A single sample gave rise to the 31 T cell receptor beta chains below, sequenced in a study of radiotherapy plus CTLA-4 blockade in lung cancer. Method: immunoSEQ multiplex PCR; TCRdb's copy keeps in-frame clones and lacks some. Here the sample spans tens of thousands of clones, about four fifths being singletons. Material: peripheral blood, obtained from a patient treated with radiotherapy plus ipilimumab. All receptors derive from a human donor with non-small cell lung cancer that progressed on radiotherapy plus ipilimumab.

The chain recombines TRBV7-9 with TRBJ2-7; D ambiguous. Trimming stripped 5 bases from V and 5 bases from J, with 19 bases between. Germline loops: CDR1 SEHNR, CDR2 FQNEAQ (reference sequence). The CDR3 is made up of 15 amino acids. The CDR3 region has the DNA TGTGCCAGCAGCCATTTACGAGGTAGAAACCACGAGCAGTACTTC. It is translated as CASSHLRGRNHEQYF.

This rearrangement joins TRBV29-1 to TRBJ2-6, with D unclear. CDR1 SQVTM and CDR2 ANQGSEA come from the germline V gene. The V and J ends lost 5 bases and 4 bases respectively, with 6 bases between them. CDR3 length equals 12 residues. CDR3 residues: CSVRSGANVLTF. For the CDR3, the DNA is TGCAGCGTTCGCTCCGGGGCCAACGTCCTGACTTTC. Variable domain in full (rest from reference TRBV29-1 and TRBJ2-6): SAVISQKPSRDICQRGTSLTIQCQVDSQVTMMFWYRQQPGQSLTLIATANQGSEATYESGFVIDKFPISRPNLTFSTLTVSNMSPEDSSIYLCSVRSGANVLTFGAGSRLTVL.

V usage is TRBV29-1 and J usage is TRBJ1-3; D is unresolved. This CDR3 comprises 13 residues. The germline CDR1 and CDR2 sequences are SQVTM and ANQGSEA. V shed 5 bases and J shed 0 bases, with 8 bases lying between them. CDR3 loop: CSVSGYSGNTIYF. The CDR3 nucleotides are TGCAGCGTTAGCGGGTACTCTGGAAACACCATATATTTT.

The CDR3 here is CASSLRDFSSYGYTF. The CDR3 DNA reads TGTGCCAGCAGCCTACGAGACTTTTCCTCCTATGGCTACACCTTC. The chain carries TRBV28 and TRBJ1-2, with no clear D. The CDR3 has 15 amino acids. From germline, CDR1 is MDHEN and CDR2 SYDVKM. The ends were cut back, 6 bases at V and 4 bases at J, with 18 bases in the middle.

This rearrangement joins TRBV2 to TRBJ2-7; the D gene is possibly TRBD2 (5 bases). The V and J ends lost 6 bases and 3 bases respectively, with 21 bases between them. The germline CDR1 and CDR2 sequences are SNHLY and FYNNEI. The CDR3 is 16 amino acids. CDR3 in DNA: TGTGCCAGCAGCCTGAAAAACCGGGAAGCCTTCTACGAGCAGTACGTC. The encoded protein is CASSLKNREAFYEQYV.

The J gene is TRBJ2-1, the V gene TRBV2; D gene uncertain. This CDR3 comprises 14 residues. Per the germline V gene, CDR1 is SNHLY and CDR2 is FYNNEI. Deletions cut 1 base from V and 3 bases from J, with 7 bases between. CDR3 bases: TGTGCCAGCAGTGAAGAAGACTTCTACAATGAGCAGTTCTTC. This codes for CASSEEDFYNEQFF. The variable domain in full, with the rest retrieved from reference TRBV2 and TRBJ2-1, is EPEVTQTPSHQVTQMGQEVILRCVPISNHLYFYWYRQILGQKVEFLVSFYNNEISEKSEIFDDQFSVERPDGSNFTLKIRSTKLEDSAMYFCASSEEDFYNEQFFGPGTRLTVL.

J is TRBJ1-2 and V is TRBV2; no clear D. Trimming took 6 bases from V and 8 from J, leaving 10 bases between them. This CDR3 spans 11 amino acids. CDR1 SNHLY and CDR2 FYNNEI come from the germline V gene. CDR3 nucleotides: TGTGCCAGCAGGGTCGGCGGCGGCTACACCTTC. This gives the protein CASRVGGGYTF.

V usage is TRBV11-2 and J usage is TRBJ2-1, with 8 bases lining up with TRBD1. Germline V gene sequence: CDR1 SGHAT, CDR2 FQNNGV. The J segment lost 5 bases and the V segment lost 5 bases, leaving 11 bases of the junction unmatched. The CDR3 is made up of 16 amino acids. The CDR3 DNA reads TGTGCCAGCAGCCATACCGGGACAGGCACCAACAATGAGCAGTTCTTC. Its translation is CASSHTGTGTNNEQFF.

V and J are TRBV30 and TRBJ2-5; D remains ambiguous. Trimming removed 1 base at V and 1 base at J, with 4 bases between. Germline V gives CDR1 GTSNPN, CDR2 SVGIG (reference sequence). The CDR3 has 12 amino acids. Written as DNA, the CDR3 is TGTGCCTGGAGTGCGAGCCAAGAGACCCAGTACTTC. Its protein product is CAWSASQETQYF.

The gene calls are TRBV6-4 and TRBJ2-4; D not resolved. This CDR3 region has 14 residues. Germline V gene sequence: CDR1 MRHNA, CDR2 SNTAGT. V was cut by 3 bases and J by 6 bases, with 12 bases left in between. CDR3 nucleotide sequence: TGTGCCAGCAGTGAATGGTCTGGTGGAAACATTCAGTACTTC. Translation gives CASSEWSGGNIQYF.

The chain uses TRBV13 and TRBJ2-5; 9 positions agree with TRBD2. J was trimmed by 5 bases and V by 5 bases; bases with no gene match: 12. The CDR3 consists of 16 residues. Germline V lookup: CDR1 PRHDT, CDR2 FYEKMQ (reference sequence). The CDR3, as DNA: TGTGCCAGCAGCCCCTCGTTAGCGGGAGTAGGGGAGACCCAGTACTTC. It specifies CASSPSLAGVGETQYF.

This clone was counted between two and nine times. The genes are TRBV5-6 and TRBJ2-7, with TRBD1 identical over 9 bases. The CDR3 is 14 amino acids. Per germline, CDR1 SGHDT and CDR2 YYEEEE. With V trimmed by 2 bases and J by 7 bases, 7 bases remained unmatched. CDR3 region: CASSLTGTGWEQYV. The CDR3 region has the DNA TGTGCCAGCAGCTTAACCGGGACAGGGTGGGAGCAGTACGTC.

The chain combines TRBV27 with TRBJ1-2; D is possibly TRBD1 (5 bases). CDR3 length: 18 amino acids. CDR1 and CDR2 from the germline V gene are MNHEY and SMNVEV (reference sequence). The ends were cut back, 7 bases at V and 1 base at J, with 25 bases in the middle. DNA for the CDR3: TGTGCCAGCACCCCTAAGGCCTCGGGGCGGCTTCTTAACTATGGCTACACCTTC. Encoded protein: CASTPKASGRLLNYGYTF.

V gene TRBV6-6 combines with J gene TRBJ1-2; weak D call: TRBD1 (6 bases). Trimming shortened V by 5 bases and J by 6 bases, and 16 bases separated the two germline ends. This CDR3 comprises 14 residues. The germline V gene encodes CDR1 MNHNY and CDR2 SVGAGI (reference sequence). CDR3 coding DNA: TGTGCCAGCAGTGCCGGTGGGGGGGCGGATGGCTACACCTTC. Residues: CASSAGGGADGYTF.

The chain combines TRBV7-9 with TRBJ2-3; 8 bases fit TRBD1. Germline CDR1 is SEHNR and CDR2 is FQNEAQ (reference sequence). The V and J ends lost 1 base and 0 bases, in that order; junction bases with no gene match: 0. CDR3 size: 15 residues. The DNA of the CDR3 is TGTGCCAGCAGCTTAGGACAGGGGAGCACAGATACGCAGTATTTT. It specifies CASSLGQGSTDTQYF.

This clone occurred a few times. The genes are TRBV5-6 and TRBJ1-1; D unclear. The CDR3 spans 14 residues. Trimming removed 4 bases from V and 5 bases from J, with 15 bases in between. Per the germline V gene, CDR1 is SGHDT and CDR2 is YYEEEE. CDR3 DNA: TGTGCCAGCAGCCCAGTGGGTTTGGGGACTGAAGCTTTCTTT. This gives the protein CASSPVGLGTEAFF.

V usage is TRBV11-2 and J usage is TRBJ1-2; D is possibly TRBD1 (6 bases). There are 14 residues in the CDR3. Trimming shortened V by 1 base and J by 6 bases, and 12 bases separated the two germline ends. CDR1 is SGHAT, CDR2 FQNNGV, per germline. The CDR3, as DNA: TGTGCCAGCAGCTTAGGGTGGGGGCCAAATGGCTACACCTTC. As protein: CASSLGWGPNGYTF.

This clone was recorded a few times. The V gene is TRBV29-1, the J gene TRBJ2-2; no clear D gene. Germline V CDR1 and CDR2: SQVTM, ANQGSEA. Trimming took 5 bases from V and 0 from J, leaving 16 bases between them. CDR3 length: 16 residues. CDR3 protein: CSVLAKGRANTGELFF. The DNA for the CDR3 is TGCAGCGTTCTTGCCAAGGGAAGAGCGAACACCGGGGAGCTGTTTTTT.

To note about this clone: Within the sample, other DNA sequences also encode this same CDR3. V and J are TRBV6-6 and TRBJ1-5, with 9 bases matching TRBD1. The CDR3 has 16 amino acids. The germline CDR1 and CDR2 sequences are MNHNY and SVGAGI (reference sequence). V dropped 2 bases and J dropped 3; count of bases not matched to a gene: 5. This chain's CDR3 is CASSYGTGSNNQPQHF. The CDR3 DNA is TGTGCCAGCAGTTACGGGACAGGGAGTAACAATCAGCCCCAGCATTTT.

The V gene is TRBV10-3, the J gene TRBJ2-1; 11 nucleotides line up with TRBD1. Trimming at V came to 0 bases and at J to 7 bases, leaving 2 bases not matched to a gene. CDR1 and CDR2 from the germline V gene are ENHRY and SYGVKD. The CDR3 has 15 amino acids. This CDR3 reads CAISESGTGGNEQFF. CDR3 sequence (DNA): TGTGCCATCAGTGAGTCCGGGACAGGGGGAAATGAGCAGTTCTTC.

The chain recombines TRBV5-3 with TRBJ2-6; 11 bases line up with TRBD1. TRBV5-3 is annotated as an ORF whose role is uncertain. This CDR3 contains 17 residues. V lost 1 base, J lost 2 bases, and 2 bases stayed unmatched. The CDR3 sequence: CARSLRTGGTGANVLTF. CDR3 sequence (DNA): TGTGCCAGAAGCTTGAGGACAGGGGGCACTGGGGCCAACGTCCTGACTTTC.

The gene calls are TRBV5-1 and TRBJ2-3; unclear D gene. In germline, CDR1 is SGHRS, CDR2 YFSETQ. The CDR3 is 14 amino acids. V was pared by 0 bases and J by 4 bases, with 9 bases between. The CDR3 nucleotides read TGCGCCAGCAGCTTGGAGGGTTTCTCAGATACGCAGTATTTT. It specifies CASSLEGFSDTQYF.

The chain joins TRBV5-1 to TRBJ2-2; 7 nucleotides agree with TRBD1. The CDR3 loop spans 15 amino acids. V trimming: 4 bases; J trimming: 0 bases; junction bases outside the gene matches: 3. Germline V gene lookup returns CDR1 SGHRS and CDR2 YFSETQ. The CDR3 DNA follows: TGCGCCAGCAGCGTCCAGGGGGCGAACACCGGGGAGCTGTTTTTT. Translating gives CASSVQGANTGELFF.

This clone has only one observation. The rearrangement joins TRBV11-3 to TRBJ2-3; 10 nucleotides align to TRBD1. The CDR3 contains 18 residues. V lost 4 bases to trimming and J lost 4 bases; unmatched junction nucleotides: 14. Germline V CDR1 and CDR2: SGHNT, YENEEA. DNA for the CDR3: TGTGCCAGCAGCTCCGTGGACAGGGGGATAAGGGGCGCAGATACGCAGTATTTT. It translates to CASSSVDRGIRGADTQYF.

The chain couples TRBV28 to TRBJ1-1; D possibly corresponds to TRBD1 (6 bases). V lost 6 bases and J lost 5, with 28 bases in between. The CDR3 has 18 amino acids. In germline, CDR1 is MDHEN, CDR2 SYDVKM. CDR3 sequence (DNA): TGTGCCAGCAGGACTACTTTTCATTTAGGGGGGGCGAGGACTGAAGCTTTCTTT. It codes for CASRTTFHLGGARTEAFF.

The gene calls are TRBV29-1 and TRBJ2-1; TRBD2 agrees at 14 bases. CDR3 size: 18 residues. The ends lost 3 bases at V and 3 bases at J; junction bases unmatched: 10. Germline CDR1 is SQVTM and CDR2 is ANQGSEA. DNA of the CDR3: TGCAGCGTTGATCCGGGACTAGCGGGAGAAGATCGCTACAATGAGCAGTTCTTC. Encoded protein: CSVDPGLAGEDRYNEQFF.

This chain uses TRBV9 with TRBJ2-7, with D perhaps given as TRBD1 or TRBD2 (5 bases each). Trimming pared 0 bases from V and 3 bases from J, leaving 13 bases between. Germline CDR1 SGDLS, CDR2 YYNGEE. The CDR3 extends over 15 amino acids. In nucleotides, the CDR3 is TGTGCCAGCAGCGTAGGCCACGATGGGGGCTACGAGCAGTACTTC. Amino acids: CASSVGHDGGYEQYF.

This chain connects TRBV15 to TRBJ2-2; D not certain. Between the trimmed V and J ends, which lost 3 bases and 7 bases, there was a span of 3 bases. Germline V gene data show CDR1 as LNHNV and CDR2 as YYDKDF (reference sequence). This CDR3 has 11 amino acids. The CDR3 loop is CATSSRGELFF. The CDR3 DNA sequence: TGTGCCACCAGCAGCCGCGGGGAGCTGTTTTTT.

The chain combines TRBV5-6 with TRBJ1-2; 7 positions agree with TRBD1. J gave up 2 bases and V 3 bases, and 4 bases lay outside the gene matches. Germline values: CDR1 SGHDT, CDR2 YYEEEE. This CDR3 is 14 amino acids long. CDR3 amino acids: CASSWRTGNYGYTF. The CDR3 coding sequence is TGTGCCAGCAGCTGGAGGACAGGCAACTATGGCTACACCTTC.

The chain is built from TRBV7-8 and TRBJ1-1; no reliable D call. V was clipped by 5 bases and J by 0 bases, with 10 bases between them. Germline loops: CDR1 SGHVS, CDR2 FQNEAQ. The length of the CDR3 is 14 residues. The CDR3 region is CASSKASVNTEAFF. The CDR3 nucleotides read TGTGCCAGCAGCAAAGCGTCGGTGAACACTGAAGCTTTCTTT.

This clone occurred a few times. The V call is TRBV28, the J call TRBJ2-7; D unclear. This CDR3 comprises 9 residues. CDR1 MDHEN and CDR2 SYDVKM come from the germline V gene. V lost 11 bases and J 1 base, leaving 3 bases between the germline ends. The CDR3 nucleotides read TGTGCCGGATCCTACGAGCAGTACGTC. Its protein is CAGSYEQYV.